This TCR beta chain was retrieved from a study of CD8 T cells in Susac syndrome. Reverse transcription of roughly 0.45 to 1 ug RNA was performed with random hexamers. TCRdb ran MiXCR on the immunoSEQ multiplex PCR reads and lists one entry per CDR3 protein. The sample lists some 400,000 distinct CDR3 sequences; around 85% were seen once. Sequencing of TCR beta, carried out with a high-throughput approach, was applied to CD8+ and CD4+ T cells from the blood. The V and J ends lost 2 bases and 6 bases respectively, with 20 bases between them. Germline CDR1 and CDR2: SGHRS and YFSETQ. The CDR3 is 16 residues long.

This chain joins TRBV5-1 and TRBJ1-2; D unresolved. The sequence derives from a human donor with multiple sclerosis. Sequencing used CD8+ T cells from PBMCs. The CDR3 sequence: CASSLEIGMGMNGYTF. As DNA, the CDR3 is TGCGCCAGCAGCTTAGAGATAGGGATGGGAATGAATGGCTACACCTTC.